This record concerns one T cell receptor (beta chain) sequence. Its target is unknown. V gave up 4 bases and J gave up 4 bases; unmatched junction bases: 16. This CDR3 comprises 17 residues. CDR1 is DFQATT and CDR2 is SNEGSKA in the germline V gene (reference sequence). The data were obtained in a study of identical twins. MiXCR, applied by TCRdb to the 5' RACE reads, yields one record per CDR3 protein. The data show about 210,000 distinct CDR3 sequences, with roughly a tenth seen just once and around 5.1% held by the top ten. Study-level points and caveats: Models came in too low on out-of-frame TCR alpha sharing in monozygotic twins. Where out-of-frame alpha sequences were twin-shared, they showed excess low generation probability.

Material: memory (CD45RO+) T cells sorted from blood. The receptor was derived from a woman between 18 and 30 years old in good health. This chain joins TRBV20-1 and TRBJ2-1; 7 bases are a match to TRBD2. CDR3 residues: CSAIYLAGSSFYNEQFF. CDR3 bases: TGCAGTGCTATCTACTTAGCGGGCTCCTCCTTTTACAATGAGCAGTTCTTC.